The 24 T cell receptor beta chains listed next were all sequenced from one sample in a study of regulatory T cells in long-lasting Graves disease. Investigators prepared the TCR beta libraries by applying iRepertoire HTBI primers and Arm-PCR of CDR3 regions. TCRdb re-analysed the multiplex PCR reads in MiXCR, keeping a single row per CDR3 protein. Of more than 300,000 distinct CDR3 sequences in the sample, over 9.5% were seen once. Documented time point: newly diagnosed GD, antithyroid drugs for less than 3 months. Following extraction of RNA from PBMCs, that RNA was used to make the TCR library. These data are also associated with another study on T cells in Graves' hyperthyroidism and ophthalmopathy.

The sample consisted of peripheral blood mononuclear cells (PBMCs), taken at new diagnosis, from a patient treated with antithyroid drugs. Every receptor here comes from a woman younger than 35 with Graves disease.

This clonotype was observed many times. The J gene is TRBJ1-1, the V gene TRBV3-1, with a weak D call TRBD1 (6 bases). V shed 4 bases and J shed 7 bases, with 28 bases lying between them. Germline V gives CDR1 LGHDT, CDR2 YNNKEL (reference sequence). CDR3 size: 18 residues. Here the CDR3 reads CASSLTAGVGQGQVEAFF. Written as DNA, the CDR3 is TGTGCCAGCAGCCTGACCGCGGGGGTCGGGCAGGGGCAAGTTGAAGCTTTCTTT.

This clonotype was counted only a few times. This rearrangement joins TRBV28 to TRBJ1-2, with D perhaps TRBD1 (5 bases). The CDR3 sequence is 16 residues long. Germline V gene lookup returns CDR1 MDHEN and CDR2 SYDVKM. The V end was cut by 5 bases, the J end by 3 bases, with 19 bases between. CDR3 DNA sequence: TGTGCCAGCAGTACAGGCCAGCGATTAAAAGACTATGGCTACACCTTC. Protein sequence: CASSTGQRLKDYGYTF.

The chain joins TRBV6-1 to TRBJ1-6, with no clear D. In germline, CDR1 is MNHNS, CDR2 SASEGT. Trimming removed 0 bases from V and 9 bases from J, with 12 bases in between. The CDR3 totals 15 residues. CDR3 in amino acids: CASSEAFGFFSPLHF. The CDR3 coding sequence is TGTGCCAGCAGTGAAGCATTTGGGTTCTTTTCACCCCTCCACTTT.

V and J are TRBV6-5 and TRBJ1-5, with D possibly matching TRBD1 (6 bases). V was clipped by 1 base and J by 2 bases, with 15 bases between them. Germline V gene data show CDR1 as MNHEY and CDR2 as SVGAGI. The CDR3 is made up of 17 amino acids. In nucleotides, the CDR3 is TGTGCCAGCAGTTACTTTGGAATGGACAGTGGCAATCAGCCCCAGCATTTT. It yields the protein CASSYFGMDSGNQPQHF.

The V gene is TRBV4-3, the J gene TRBJ1-1; 7 positions agree with TRBD1. The J segment lost 2 bases and the V segment lost 4 bases, leaving 25 bases of the junction unmatched. The CDR3 runs to 21 residues. Germline V gene sequence: CDR1 LGHNA, CDR2 YSLEER. The CDR3 sequence is CASSPTRGRQGRLFLNTEAFF. CDR3 bases: TGCGCCAGCAGCCCCACGAGAGGCCGACAGGGCCGACTGTTTCTAAACACTGAAGCTTTCTTT.

V usage is TRBV7-3 and J usage is TRBJ2-3, with TRBD2 identical over 9 bases. Germline values: CDR1 SGHTA, CDR2 FQGTGA. Trimming took 5 bases from V and 8 from J; bases not matched to a gene: 11. This CDR3 comprises 15 residues. The CDR3 nucleotides are TGTGCCAGCAGCCGACTAGCGGCCAGCAAGGGTACGCAGTATTTT. Amino acids: CASSRLAASKGTQYF. The complete variable domain, with remaining parts taken from reference TRBV7-3 and TRBJ2-3, reads GAGVSQTPSNKVTEKGKYVELRCDPISGHTALYWYRQSLGQGPEFLIYFQGTGAADDSGLPNDRFFAVRPEGSVSTLKIQRTERGDSAVYLCASSRLAASKGTQYFGPGTRLTVL.

This clonotype was seen ten or more times. The rearrangement links TRBV20-1 to TRBJ2-2; possible D gene TRBD1, 6 bases. The CDR3 extends over 17 amino acids. Deletions cut 0 bases from V and 4 bases from J, with 18 bases between. Germline V CDR1 and CDR2: DFQATT, SNEGSKA (reference sequence). CDR3 amino acids: CSARDVGRGGGTGELFF. The CDR3 bases are TGCAGTGCTAGAGATGTGGGCAGGGGCGGTGGCACCGGGGAGCTGTTTTTT.

This clonotype was seen repeatedly, ten times or more. The chain links TRBV18 to TRBJ2-7; 7 nucleotides align to TRBD2. V was pared by 4 bases and J by 1 base, with 4 bases of the junction left unmatched. Germline assignment: CDR1 KGHSH and CDR2 LQKENI. This CDR3 has 14 amino acids. CDR3 region: CASSLGRGSYEQYV. DNA for the CDR3: TGTGCCAGCTCACTTGGGAGGGGATCCTACGAGCAGTACGTC.

This clonotype was detected many times. The CDR3 sequence: CASSRGRGLAGVLGLLEQFF. Written as DNA, the CDR3 is TGTGCCAGCAGCCGCGGTAGGGGACTAGCGGGAGTTTTGGGCCTTTTAGAGCAGTTCTTC. This chain connects TRBV6-1 to TRBJ2-1; the match to TRBD2 covers 14 bases. Germline CDR1 MNHNS, CDR2 SASEGT. The J segment lost 10 bases and the V segment lost 6 bases, leaving 23 bases of the junction unmatched. This CDR3 has 20 residues.

The gene calls are TRBV4-3 and TRBJ1-2, with 7 bases lining up with TRBD1. Trimming cost V 0 bases and J 0 bases; bases outside gene matches: 10. CDR1 and CDR2 from the germline V gene are LGHNA and YSLEER. The CDR3 sequence is 18 residues long. The CDR3 DNA reads TGCGCCAGCAGCCAAGAAGGCTATGACAGGGCCGCTAACTATGGCTACACCTTC. It is translated as CASSQEGYDRAANYGYTF.

This clonotype was counted ten times or more. The chain uses TRBV10-3 and TRBJ1-6, with D maybe TRBD1 (6 bases). Trimming removed 8 bases from V and 2 bases from J, with 13 bases in between. The CDR3 covers 15 residues. The germline V gene has CDR1 ENHRY and CDR2 SYGVKD. CDR3 sequence: CAIGGQTTYNSPLHF. For the CDR3, the DNA is TGTGCCATCGGCGGACAGACAACCTATAATTCACCCCTCCACTTT.

On this clonotype itself: A junction end diverges from the germline sequence, so it may reflect a read error. The rearrangement links TRBV2 to TRBJ1-2; D is uncertain. CDR3 length: 15 amino acids. In germline, CDR1 is SNHLY, CDR2 FYNNEI. CDR3 in amino acids: CASSTDHFTNYGYNF. Here the CDR3 DNA reads TGTGCCAGCAGCACTGACCACTTCACTAACTATGGCTACAACTTC.

This clonotype was seen a few times. Here the CDR3 reads CASSEEPGRPEQFF. CDR3 coding DNA: TGTGCCAGCAGTGAAGAGCCAGGGCGGCCTGAGCAGTTCTTC. The V and J genes are TRBV2 and TRBJ2-1, with a weak D call TRBD1 (5 bases). The length of the CDR3 is 14 residues. Germline V gene lookup returns CDR1 SNHLY and CDR2 FYNNEI. Trimming took off 1 base at V and 9 bases at J, with 13 bases between the two ends.

The sample holds many counts of this clonotype. The V gene is TRBV12-3 or TRBV12-4, the J gene TRBJ1-6, with TRBD1 as a possible D gene (6 bases). This CDR3 spans 15 amino acids. The V and J ends lost 3 bases and 5 bases respectively, with 11 bases between them. The CDR3 region has the DNA TGTGCCAGCAGTTTTATGCAGGGGAATAATTCACCCCTCCACTTT. It encodes CASSFMQGNNSPLHF.

This clonotype was seen only a few times. Here the CDR3 reads CASSLVPGGYTF. In DNA form, the CDR3 reads TGTGCCAGCAGCTTAGTTCCCGGGGGCTACACCTTC. The V and J genes are TRBV11-2 and TRBJ1-2; D ambiguous. V was clipped by 1 base and J by 8 bases, with 8 bases between them. The CDR3 sequence is 12 residues long. CDR1 SGHAT and CDR2 FQNNGV come from the germline V gene.

In its sample, this clonotype was seen a few times. Being one base from a much bigger clone, this may be a read error. This chain links TRBV28 with TRBJ1-2; TRBD1 agrees at 7 bases. The CDR3 has 16 amino acids. CDR1 and CDR2 (germline): MDHEN, SYDVKM. The CDR3 here is CASSPDRAGANYGYIF. The CDR3 DNA follows: TGTGCCAGCAGTCCCGACAGGGCAGGAGCTAACTATGGCTACATCTTC.

This clonotype was seen at least ten times. The chain is built from TRBV28 and TRBJ2-1, with D maybe TRBD2 (5 bases). Between the trimmed V and J ends, which lost 6 bases and 10 bases, there was a span of 10 bases. This CDR3 region has 11 residues. Germline CDR1 is MDHEN and CDR2 is SYDVKM. CDR3 coding DNA: TGTGCCAGCAGCGTGGAGGAGGAGCAGTTCTTC. It specifies CASSVEEEQFF. Full variable domain (remainder filled in from reference TRBV28 and TRBJ2-1): DVKVTQSSRYLVKRTGEKVFLECVQDMDHENMFWYRQDPGLGLRLIYFSYDVKMKEKGDIPEGYSVSREKKERFSLILESASTNQTSMYLCASSVEEEQFFGPGTRLTVL.

This clonotype has ten or more counts. This sequence joins TRBV18 and TRBJ2-2; D is uncertain. CDR3 size: 13 residues. V was shortened by 0 bases and J by 6 bases, with 5 bases between the two germline ends. Germline V CDR1 and CDR2: KGHSH, LQKENI. CDR3 amino acids: CASSPPKAGELFF. The CDR3 DNA is TGTGCCAGCTCACCACCGAAGGCCGGGGAGCTGTTTTTT.

In this sample, this clonotype turned up many times. This chain joins TRBV20-1 and TRBJ2-3; weak D call: TRBD2 (6 bases). Trimming took 3 bases from V and 1 from J, leaving 20 bases between them. Germline V gene sequence: CDR1 DFQATT, CDR2 SNEGSKA (reference sequence). The CDR3 is 17 amino acids. DNA of the CDR3: TGCAGTGCTAGGCGGGCCCTTAGCGGCCAACGCACAGATACGCAGTATTTT. Amino acid sequence: CSARRALSGQRTDTQYF.

The rearrangement links TRBV7-9 to TRBJ2-3; D call uncertain. Trimming cost V 5 bases and J 5 bases, with 14 bases left between them. The germline CDR1 and CDR2 sequences are SEHNR and FQNEAQ (reference sequence). The CDR3 has 14 amino acids. The CDR3 nucleotides are TGTGCCAGCAGCAGACGGCCCTTGGGAGATACGCAGTATTTT. As protein: CASSRRPLGDTQYF.

The rearrangement links TRBV3-1 to TRBJ2-7; TRBD2 aligns across 10 bases. The trim removed 3 bases at V and 4 bases at J, leaving 12 bases unmatched. Germline loops: CDR1 LGHDT, CDR2 YNNKEL (reference sequence). The CDR3 consists of 17 residues. In nucleotides, the CDR3 is TGTGCCAGCAGCCACCCAACGCGGACTAGCGGATCTTACGAGCAGTACTTC. This gives the protein CASSHPTRTSGSYEQYF.

Turning to this clonotype: This sequence may be a read error, since a much larger clone differs from it by one base. The rearrangement links TRBV7-3 to TRBJ2-3; 8 positions agree with TRBD1. The trim removed 0 bases at V and 4 bases at J, leaving 12 bases unmatched. CDR3 size: 18 residues. The germline V gene encodes CDR1 SGHTA and CDR2 FQGTGA. The CDR3 DNA reads TGTGCCAGCAGCTTAACCCTTGTCCCGGGACAGGCTTCAGATACGCAGTATTTT. Translating it yields CASSLTLVPGQASDTQYF.

This clonotype was recorded at least ten times. The chain is built from TRBV20-1 and TRBJ2-5; D is possibly TRBD1 (6 bases). The V end was cut by 6 bases, the J end by 2 bases, with 16 bases between. From germline, CDR1 is DFQATT and CDR2 SNEGSKA (reference sequence). The CDR3 has 14 amino acids. This CDR3 is CSAFVGGQQETQYF. CDR3 nucleotides: TGCAGTGCGTTTGTGGGCGGACAGCAAGAGACCCAGTACTTC.

This clonotype was seen repeatedly, ten times or more. V and J are TRBV7-8 and TRBJ1-2; TRBD1 matches 9 bases. The CDR3 runs 15 residues. The ends lost 5 bases at V and 8 bases at J; junction bases unmatched: 12. Germline lookup yields CDR1 SGHVS and CDR2 FQNEAQ. The CDR3 here is CASSPLPGTGHGYTF. CDR3 bases: TGTGCCAGCAGCCCCTTGCCCGGGACAGGGCACGGCTACACCTTC. Complete variable domain (other parts from reference TRBV7-8 and TRBJ1-2): GAGVSQSPRYKVAKRGQDVALRCDPISGHVSLFWYQQALGQGPEFLTYFQNEAQLDKSGLPSDRFFAERPEGSVSTLKIQRTQQEDSAVYLCASSPLPGTGHGYTFGSGTRLTVV.